Shown below are 9 T cell receptor beta chains from a single sample sequenced in a study of Graves' ophthalmopathy and Graves' hyperthyroidism (dated by TCRdb to the late 2010s). TCRdb shows the sequencer as Illumina HiSeq 2000. For repertoire sequencing, the TCR beta CDR3 regions were amplified from RNA transcripts. HTBI primers and the Qiagen OneStep RT-PCR kit were used in a first-round RT-PCR, which was followed by a second-round multiplex PCR, size selection and purification. The public reads were reanalyzed by TCRdb: fastp trimming at Q25, MiXCR alignment, in-frame beta chains only. Merged by CDR3 protein, the rows form single entries marked with the most common genes and DNA. The sample records about 700,000 distinct CDR3 sequences, under 50% of which are singletons. Of the sample, more than 2.5% is held by the ten largest clones. The sample comprised peripheral blood. The receptors derive from an adult man with Graves' ophthalmopathy.

The rearrangement joins TRBV20-1 to TRBJ1-1; D call uncertain. V gave up 3 bases and J gave up 0 bases, with 8 bases separating them. The CDR3 has 13 residues. In germline, CDR1 is DFQATT, CDR2 SNEGSKA (reference sequence). DNA of the CDR3: TGCAGTGCTAGCGATATCATGAACACTGAAGCTTTCTTT. Protein: CSASDIMNTEAFF.

This clonotype was recorded many times. The chain joins TRBV7-2 to TRBJ1-5, with D perhaps matching TRBD1 (5 bases). The germline V and J ends were trimmed by 4 bases and 5 bases, with 12 bases remaining between them. The CDR3 length is 14 residues. CDR1 is SGHTA, CDR2 FQGNSA, per germline. CDR3 protein: CASSSTGPYQPQHF. The CDR3 DNA sequence: TGTGCCAGCAGCTCAACAGGCCCCTATCAGCCCCAGCATTTT.

This clonotype was recorded at least ten times. The rearrangement links TRBV20-1 to TRBJ1-6; 8 bases map to TRBD1. Looked up from germline, CDR1 is DFQATT and CDR2 is SNEGSKA (reference sequence). The CDR3 is made up of 13 amino acids. The V gene end was trimmed by 4 bases and the J gene end by 15 bases; junction bases not matched to a gene: 11. CDR3 in amino acids: CSAKGTGPGNLHF. The CDR3 region has the DNA TGCAGTGCTAAAGGGACAGGTCCAGGAAACCTCCACTTT.

This clonotype was detected a few times. The V gene is TRBV20-1, the J gene TRBJ2-5; D not resolved. Germline CDR1 reads DFQATT; CDR2 reads SNEGSKA (reference sequence). This CDR3 region has 11 residues. V was shortened by 8 bases and J by 1 base, with 8 bases between the two germline ends. CDR3 DNA: TGCAGTCCACAGTCCCAAGAGACCCAGTACTTC. Amino acid sequence: CSPQSQETQYF.

This clonotype was picked up many times. V gene TRBV29-1 combines with J gene TRBJ1-3, with a weak D call TRBD1 (5 bases). The V end was cut by 0 bases, the J end by 0 bases, with 6 bases between. Looked up from germline, CDR1 is SQVTM and CDR2 is ANQGSEA. The CDR3 spans 14 residues. Written as DNA, the CDR3 is TGCAGCGTTGAAGACAGGGTCTCTGGAAACACCATATATTTT. As protein: CSVEDRVSGNTIYF.

This clonotype was seen at least ten times. The chain recombines TRBV7-8 with TRBJ1-1, with a possible D match to TRBD1 (5 bases). V dropped 3 bases and J dropped 1 base, with 9 bases sitting between them. CDR1 and CDR2 from the germline V gene are SGHVS and FQNEAQ. The CDR3 has 14 residues. The CDR3 bases are TGTGCCAGCAGCTTTAACCAGGGGAACACTGAAGCTTTCTTT. Its translation is CASSFNQGNTEAFF.

The sample holds many counts of this clonotype. The rearrangement uses TRBV29-1 and TRBJ1-1; maybe TRBD1 (6 bases). The CDR3 runs 13 residues. Trimming left V 6 bases short and J 5 bases short, with 16 bases between. Germline V gene sequence: CDR1 SQVTM, CDR2 ANQGSEA. In nucleotides, the CDR3 is TGCAGCGTCCCCGGCCGGACAGAAACTGAAGCTTTCTTT. Its protein product is CSVPGRTETEAFF. Together with reference TRBV29-1 and TRBJ1-1, the CDR3 gives the full variable domain: SAVISQKPSRDICQRGTSLTIQCQVDSQVTMMFWYRQQPGQSLTLIATANQGSEATYESGFVIDKFPISRPNLTFSTLTVSNMSPEDSSIYLCSVPGRTETEAFFGQGTRLTVV.

The chain links TRBV9 to TRBJ2-7; 13 nucleotides match TRBD2. J lost 3 bases, V lost 4 bases, and 7 bases had no gene match. Germline lookup yields CDR1 SGDLS and CDR2 YYNGEE. The CDR3 runs 16 residues. CDR3 DNA sequence: TGTGCCAGCAGCCAATCATGGACTAGCGGGAGCTACGAGCAGTACTTC. Its protein product is CASSQSWTSGSYEQYF.

Concerning this clonotype itself: A read error may be the cause here, since a much bigger clone is one base away. V gene TRBV15 combines with J gene TRBJ2-7; D perhaps matches TRBD2 (6 bases). The germline V gene encodes CDR1 LNHNV and CDR2 YYDKDF (reference sequence). The CDR3 is made up of 15 amino acids. Here the CDR3 DNA reads TGTGTCACCAGCAGAGCCGGGACTCTGCTACCCGAGCAGTACTTC. It is translated as CVTSRAGTLLPEQYF.